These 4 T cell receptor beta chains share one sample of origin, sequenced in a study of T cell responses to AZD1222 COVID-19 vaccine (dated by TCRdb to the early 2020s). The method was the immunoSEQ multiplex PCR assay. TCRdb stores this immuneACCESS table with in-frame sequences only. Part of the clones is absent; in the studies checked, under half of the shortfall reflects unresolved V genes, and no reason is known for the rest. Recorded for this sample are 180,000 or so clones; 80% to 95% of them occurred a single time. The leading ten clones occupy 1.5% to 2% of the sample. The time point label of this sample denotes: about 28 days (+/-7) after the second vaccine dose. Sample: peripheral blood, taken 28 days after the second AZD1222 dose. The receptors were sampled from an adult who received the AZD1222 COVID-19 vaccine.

The CDR3 here is CSVDRFRNNEQFF. The CDR3 DNA is TGCAGCGTTGACAGATTCCGAAACAATGAGCAGTTCTTC. V gene TRBV29-1 combines with J gene TRBJ2-1; D is uncertain. There are 13 residues in the CDR3. Germline-derived CDR1 and CDR2 are SQVTM and ANQGSEA. V gave up 3 bases and J gave up 5 bases, with 11 bases separating them.

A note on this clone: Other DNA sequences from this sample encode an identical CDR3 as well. The CDR3 loop reads CASSSGNTIYF. The DNA for the CDR3 is TGCGCCAGCAGCTCCGGAAACACCATATATTTT. The gene calls are TRBV5-1 and TRBJ1-3; D not resolved. This CDR3 comprises 11 residues. The V gene's germline CDR1 is SGHRS and CDR2 YFSETQ. V lost 3 bases to trimming and J lost 4 bases, with 2 bases between them.

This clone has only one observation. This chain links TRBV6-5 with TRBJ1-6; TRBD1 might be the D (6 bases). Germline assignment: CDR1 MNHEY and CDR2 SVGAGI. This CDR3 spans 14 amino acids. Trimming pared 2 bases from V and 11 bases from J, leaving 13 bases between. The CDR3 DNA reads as TGTGCCAGCAGTTACGCGCAGGGGCGGGCACCCCTCCACTTT. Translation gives CASSYAQGRAPLHF.

CDR3 amino acids: CASSPGGDEQYF. CDR3 sequence (DNA): TGTGCCAGCTCACCCGGGGGGGATGAGCAGTACTTC. The V gene is TRBV18, the J gene TRBJ2-7; 8 bases map to TRBD2. Germline-derived CDR1 and CDR2 are KGHSH and LQKENI. The J segment lost 7 bases and the V segment lost 3 bases, leaving 2 bases of the junction unmatched. The CDR3 has 12 amino acids.